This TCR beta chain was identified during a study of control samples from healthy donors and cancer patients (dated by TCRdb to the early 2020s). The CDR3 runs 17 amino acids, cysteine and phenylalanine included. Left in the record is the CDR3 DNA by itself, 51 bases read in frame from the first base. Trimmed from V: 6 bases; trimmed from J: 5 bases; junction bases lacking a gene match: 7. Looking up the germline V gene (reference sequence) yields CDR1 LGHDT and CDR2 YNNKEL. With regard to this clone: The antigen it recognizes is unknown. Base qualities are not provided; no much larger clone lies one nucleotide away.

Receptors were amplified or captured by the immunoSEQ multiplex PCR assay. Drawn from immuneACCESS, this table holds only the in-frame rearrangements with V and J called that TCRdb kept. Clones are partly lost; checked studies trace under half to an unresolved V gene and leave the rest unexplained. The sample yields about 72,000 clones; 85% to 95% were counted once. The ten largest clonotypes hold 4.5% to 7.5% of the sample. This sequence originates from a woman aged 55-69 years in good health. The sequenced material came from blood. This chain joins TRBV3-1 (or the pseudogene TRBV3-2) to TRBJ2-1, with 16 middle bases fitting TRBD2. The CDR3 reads CASSRSGTSGRDNEQFF. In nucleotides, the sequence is TGTGCCAGCAGTCGATCCGGGACTAGCGGGAGGGACAATGAGCAGTTCTTC.